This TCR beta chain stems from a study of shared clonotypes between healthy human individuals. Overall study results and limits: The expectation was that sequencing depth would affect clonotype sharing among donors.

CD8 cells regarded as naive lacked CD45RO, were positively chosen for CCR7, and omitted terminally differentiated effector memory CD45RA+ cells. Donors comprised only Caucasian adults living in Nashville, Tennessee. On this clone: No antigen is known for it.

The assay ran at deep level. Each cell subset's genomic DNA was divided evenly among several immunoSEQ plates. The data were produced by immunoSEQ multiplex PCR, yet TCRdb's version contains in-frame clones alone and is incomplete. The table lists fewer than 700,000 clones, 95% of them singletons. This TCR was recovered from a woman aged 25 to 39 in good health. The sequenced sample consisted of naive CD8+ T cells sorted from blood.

The CDR3 DNA is TGTGCCAGCAGCAGTCAGGCGTCTAGTCCGCTCAATGAGCAGTTCTTC. Translated, it gives CASSSQASSPLNEQFF. This rearrangement joins TRBV21-1 to TRBJ2-1. TRBV21-1 constitutes a pseudogene. The CDR3 has 16 residues.